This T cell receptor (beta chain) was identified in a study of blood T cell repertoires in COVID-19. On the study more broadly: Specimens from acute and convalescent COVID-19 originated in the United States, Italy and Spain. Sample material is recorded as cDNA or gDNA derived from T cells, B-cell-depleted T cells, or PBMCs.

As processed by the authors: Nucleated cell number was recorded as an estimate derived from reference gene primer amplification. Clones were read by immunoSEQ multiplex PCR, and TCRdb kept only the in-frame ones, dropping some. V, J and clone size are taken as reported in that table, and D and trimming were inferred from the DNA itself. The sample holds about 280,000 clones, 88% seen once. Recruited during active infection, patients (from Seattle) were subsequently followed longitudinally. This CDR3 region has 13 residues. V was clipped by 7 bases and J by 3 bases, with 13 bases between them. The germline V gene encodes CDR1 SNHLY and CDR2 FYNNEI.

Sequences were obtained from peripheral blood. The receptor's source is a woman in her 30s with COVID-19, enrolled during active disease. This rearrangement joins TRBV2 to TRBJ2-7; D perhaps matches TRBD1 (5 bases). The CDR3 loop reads CASIGAGLYEQYF. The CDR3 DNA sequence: TGTGCCAGCATCGGAGCAGGGCTCTACGAGCAGTACTTC.